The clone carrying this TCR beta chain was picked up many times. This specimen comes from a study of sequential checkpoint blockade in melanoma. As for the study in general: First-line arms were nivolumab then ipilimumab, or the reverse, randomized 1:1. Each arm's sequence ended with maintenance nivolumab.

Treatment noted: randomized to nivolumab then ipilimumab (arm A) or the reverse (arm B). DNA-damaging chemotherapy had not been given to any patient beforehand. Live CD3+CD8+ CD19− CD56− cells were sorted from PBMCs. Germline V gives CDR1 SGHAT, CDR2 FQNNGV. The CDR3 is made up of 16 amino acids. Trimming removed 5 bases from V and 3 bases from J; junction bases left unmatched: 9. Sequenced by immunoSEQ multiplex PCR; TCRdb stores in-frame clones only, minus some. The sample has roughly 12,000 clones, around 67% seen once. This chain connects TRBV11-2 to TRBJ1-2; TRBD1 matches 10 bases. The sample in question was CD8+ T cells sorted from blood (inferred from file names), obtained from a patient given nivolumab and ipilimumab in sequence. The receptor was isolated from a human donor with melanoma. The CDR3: CASSEQWGTGDYGYTF. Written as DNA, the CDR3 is TGTGCCAGCAGCGAACAATGGGGGACAGGGGACTATGGCTACACCTTC. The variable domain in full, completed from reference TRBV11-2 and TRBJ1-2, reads EAGVAQSPRYKIIEKRQSVAFWCNPISGHATLYWYQQILGQGPKLLIQFQNNGVVDDSQLPKDRFSAERLKGVDSTLKIQPAKLEDSAVYLCASSEQWGTGDYGYTFGSGTRLTVV.